This T cell receptor beta chain is from a study of OX40 agonist ivuxolimab in advanced cancers. Study-wide points: With doses of 0.1-3.0 mg/kg, partial responders showed among the lowest clonal expansion.

In its sample, this clone was seen once. Its specificity is not known. V was clipped by 3 bases and J by 9 bases, with 18 bases between them. Germline assignment: CDR1 LNHDA and CDR2 SQIVND (reference sequence). The CDR3 is made up of 15 amino acids. Here immunoSEQ multiplex PCR was the method, and the copy in TCRdb shows in-frame clones only, minus some. Of some 70,000 clones listed, about 82% were seen once; the top ten hold approximately 6%. The specimen was CD4+ or CD8+ T cells sorted from blood, collected in a trial of the OX40 agonist ivuxolimab. The source of this sequence is an adult with an advanced solid tumor such as melanoma, head and neck, liver or kidney cancer. The chain joins TRBV19 to TRBJ1-5, with a tentative D call TRBD1 (6 bases). The CDR3 loop is CASSIAGGVTTPQHF. The CDR3 DNA reads as TGTGCCAGTAGTATTGCCGGGGGCGTCACCACGCCCCAGCATTTT.